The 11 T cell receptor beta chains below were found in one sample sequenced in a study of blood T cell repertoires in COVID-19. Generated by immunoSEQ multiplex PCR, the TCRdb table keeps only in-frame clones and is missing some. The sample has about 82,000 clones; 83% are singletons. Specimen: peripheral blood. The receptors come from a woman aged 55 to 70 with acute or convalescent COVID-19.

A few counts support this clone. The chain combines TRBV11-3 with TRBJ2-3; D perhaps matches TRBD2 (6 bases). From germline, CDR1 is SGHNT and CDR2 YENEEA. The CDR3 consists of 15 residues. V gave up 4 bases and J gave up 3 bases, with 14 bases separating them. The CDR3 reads CASSSRSGETDTQYF. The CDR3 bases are TGTGCCAGCAGCTCCCGGTCGGGGGAGACAGATACGCAGTATTTT.

The CDR3 DNA sequence: TGTGCCAGCAGCCCCCGGGGTAGCGGGGGGGCCCCAGGGACCCAGTACTTC. Residues: CASSPRGSGGAPGTQYF. V usage is TRBV9 and J usage is TRBJ2-5; TRBD2 matches 11 bases. The CDR3 length is 17 residues. Germline assignment: CDR1 SGDLS and CDR2 YYNGEE. After removal of 4 bases from V and 7 bases from J, the junction contained 15 bases not matched to a gene.

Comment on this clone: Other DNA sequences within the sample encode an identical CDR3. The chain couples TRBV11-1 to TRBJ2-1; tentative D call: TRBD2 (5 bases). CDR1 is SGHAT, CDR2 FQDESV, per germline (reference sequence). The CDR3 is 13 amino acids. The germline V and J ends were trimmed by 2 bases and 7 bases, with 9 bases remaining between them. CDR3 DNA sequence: TGTGCCAGCAGCTTACCGGGATGGAATGAGCAGTTCTTC. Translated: CASSLPGWNEQFF.

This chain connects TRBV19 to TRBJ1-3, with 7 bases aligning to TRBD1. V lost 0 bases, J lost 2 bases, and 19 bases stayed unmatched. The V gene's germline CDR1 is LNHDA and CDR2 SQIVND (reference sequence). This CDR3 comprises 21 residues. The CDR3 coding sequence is TGTGCCAGTAGTATAGAGGCGCCCGGCAGGGGGGCCTTTGCTCCTGGAAACACCATATATTTT. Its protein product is CASSIEAPGRGAFAPGNTIYF.

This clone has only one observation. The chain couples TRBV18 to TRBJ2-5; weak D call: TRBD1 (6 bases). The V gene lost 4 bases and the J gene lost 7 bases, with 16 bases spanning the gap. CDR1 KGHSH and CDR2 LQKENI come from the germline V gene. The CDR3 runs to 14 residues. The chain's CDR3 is CASSRDRDKGTQYF. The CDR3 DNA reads TGTGCCAGCTCACGAGACCGGGACAAGGGGACCCAGTACTTC.

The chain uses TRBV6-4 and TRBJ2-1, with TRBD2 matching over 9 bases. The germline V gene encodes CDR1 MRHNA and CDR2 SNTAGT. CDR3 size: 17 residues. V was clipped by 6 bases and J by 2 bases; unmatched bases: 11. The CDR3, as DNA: TGTGCCAGCAGCCCCTCGGGGGTAGCGGGAGCCTACAATGAGCAGTTCTTC. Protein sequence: CASSPSGVAGAYNEQFF.

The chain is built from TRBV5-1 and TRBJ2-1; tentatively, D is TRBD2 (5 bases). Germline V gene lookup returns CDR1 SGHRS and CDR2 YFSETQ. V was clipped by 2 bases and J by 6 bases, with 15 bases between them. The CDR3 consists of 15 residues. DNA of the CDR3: TGCGCCAGCAGCTTTGGTGCACTTCGGGGCAATGAGCAGTTCTTC. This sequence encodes CASSFGALRGNEQFF. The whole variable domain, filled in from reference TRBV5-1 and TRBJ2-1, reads KAGVTQTPRYLIKTRGQQVTLSCSPISGHRSVSWYQQTPGQGLQFLFEYFSETQRNKGNFPGRFSGRQFSNSRSEMNVSTLELGDSALYLCASSFGALRGNEQFFGPGTRLTVL.

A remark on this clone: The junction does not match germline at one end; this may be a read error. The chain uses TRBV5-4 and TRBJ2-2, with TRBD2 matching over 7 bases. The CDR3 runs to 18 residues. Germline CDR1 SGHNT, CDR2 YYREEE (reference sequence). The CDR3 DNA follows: TGTGCCAGCACCTTGGGTGGGAGGGCCCCCTCGAACACCGGGGAGCTGTTTTTT. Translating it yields CASTLGGRAPSNTGELFF.

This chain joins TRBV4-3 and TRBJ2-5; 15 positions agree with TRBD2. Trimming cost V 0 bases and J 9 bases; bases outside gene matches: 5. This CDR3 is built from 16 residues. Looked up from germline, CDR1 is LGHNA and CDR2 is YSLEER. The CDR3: CASSQDVWTSGGAQYF. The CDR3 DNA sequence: TGCGCCAGCAGCCAAGATGTTTGGACTAGCGGGGGGGCCCAGTACTTC.

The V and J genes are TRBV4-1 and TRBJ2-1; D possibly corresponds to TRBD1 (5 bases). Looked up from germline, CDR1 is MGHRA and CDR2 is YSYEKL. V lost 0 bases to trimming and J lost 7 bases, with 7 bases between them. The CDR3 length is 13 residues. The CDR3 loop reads CASSQDSGNEQFF. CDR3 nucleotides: TGCGCCAGCAGCCAAGATTCAGGGAATGAGCAGTTCTTC.

In nucleotides, the CDR3 is TGTGCCAGCAGTCCACTTAGTCATGGCACTGAAGCTTTCTTT. This translates into CASSPLSHGTEAFF. This sequence joins TRBV7-2 and TRBJ1-1; D is ambiguous. The CDR3 totals 14 residues. The V gene lost 6 bases and the J gene lost 4 bases, with 15 bases spanning the gap. CDR1 and CDR2 from the germline V gene are SGHTA and FQGNSA.